The 28 T cell receptor beta chains below were found in one sample sequenced in a study of tumor and adjacent non-tumor tissue in lung cancer. This sample's RNA came from whole unsorted tissue. A modified ARM-PCR protocol with three rounds of nested PCR amplified TCRbeta. MiXCR, run by TCRdb on the multiplex PCR reads, gives a single entry per CDR3 protein. The sample records roughly 120,000 distinct CDR3 sequences, 75% being singletons. The sequenced sample was lung tumor tissue. These receptors were obtained from a woman in her fifties or sixties with non-small cell lung cancer.

This clonotype showed up just once. The conserved phenylalanine or tryptophan normally closing the CDR3 is absent here, so this likely arose from a read error. V gene TRBV4-3 combines with J gene TRBJ1-5, with D maybe TRBD1 (5 bases). The CDR3 is 14 residues long. In germline, CDR1 is LGHNA, CDR2 YSLEER. The CDR3 coding sequence is TGCGCCAGCATCCAACGTTTGGGGGGGCAGCCCCAGCATTTA. Amino acids: CASIQRLGGQPQHL.

As to this clonotype: A much larger clone differs from this one at a single base, so this may be a read error. This sequence joins TRBV20-1 and TRBJ2-7, with D tentatively TRBD2 (7 bases). The CDR3 is 13 residues long. Germline CDR1 DFQATT, CDR2 SNEGSKA (reference sequence). CDR3 DNA: TGCAGGGCTAGAGAGGGGGGGAAATACGAGCAGTACTTC. Translated, it gives CRAREGGKYEQYF.

This clonotype has just one count. Germline is not matched at one junction end, which may reflect a read error. The chain employs TRBV4-3 and TRBJ2-7; unclear D gene. Germline-derived CDR1 and CDR2 are LGHNA and YSLEER. CDR3 length equals 13 residues. In nucleotides, the CDR3 is TGTGCCAGCAGCGAAGGAGCGAGGTACGAGCAGTACTTC. Its translation is CASSEGARYEQYF.

As regards this clonotype: One junction end disagrees with the germline gene, perhaps due to a read error. The chain links TRBV4-3 to TRBJ2-1, with 13 bases aligning to TRBD2. The germline V gene has CDR1 LGHNA and CDR2 YSLEER. The CDR3 consists of 16 residues. In DNA form, the CDR3 reads TGTGCCAGCAGCCAAGGGACTAGCGGGATGTACAATGAGCAGTTCTTC. Encoded protein: CASSQGTSGMYNEQFF.

Worth noting for this clonotype: Germline is not matched at one junction end, which may reflect a read error. DNA of the CDR3: TGTGCCAGTTGGGGCCAGTTCTCTAGCACAGATACGCATTATTTT. It translates to CASWGQFSSTDTHYF. The chain carries TRBV11-1 and TRBJ2-3; D is perhaps TRBD1 or TRBD2 (5 bases each). Germline V lookup: CDR1 SGHAT, CDR2 FQDESV (reference sequence). This CDR3 has 15 amino acids.

This clonotype was recorded many times. J is TRBJ1-1 and V is TRBV20-1; D is perhaps TRBD1 (6 bases). The CDR3 totals 16 residues. Trimming cost V 6 bases and J 1 base, with 21 bases left between them. Per germline, CDR1 DFQATT and CDR2 SNEGSKA (reference sequence). CDR3 sequence (DNA): TGCAGTGCCAAAATCGAAGGACAGTTGGGGAACACTGAAGCTTTCTTT. This sequence encodes CSAKIEGQLGNTEAFF.

Regarding this clonotype: This may come from a read error, since a much larger clone is one base off. The chain joins TRBV6-6 to TRBJ2-7; no reliable D call. The CDR3 is 14 residues long. Per germline, CDR1 MNHNY and CDR2 SVGAGI (reference sequence). V lost 0 bases, J lost 4 bases, and 10 bases lay in between. CDR3 bases: TGTGCCAGCAGTTACTCGGCAAACAAGTACGAGCAGTACTTC. This sequence encodes CASSYSANKYEQYF.

J is TRBJ2-1 and V is TRBV29-1, with D possibly being TRBD2 (5 bases). V dropped 1 base and J dropped 3 bases, with 16 bases sitting between them. The CDR3 totals 16 residues. The germline V gene has CDR1 SQVTM and CDR2 ANQGSEA. The CDR3 region has the DNA TGCAGCGTTGAAGGTGTGAGGGAAACCGACTACAATGAGCAGTTCTTC. Its protein is CSVEGVRETDYNEQFF.

Note on this clonotype: No conserved phenylalanine or tryptophan ends this CDR3, so it is likely a read error. This chain joins TRBV4-3 and TRBJ2-1; D is uncertain. V was pared by 5 bases and J by 0 bases, with 14 bases between. Germline loops: CDR1 LGHNA, CDR2 YSLEER. The CDR3 runs to 16 residues. The DNA for the CDR3 is TGCGCCAGCAGCAAAGGTCCCATCAGCTCCTACAATGAGCAGTTCATG. Residues: CASSKGPISSYNEQFM.

The genes are TRBV11-2 and TRBJ2-5; either TRBD1 or TRBD2 may supply D (5 bases each). Germline lookup yields CDR1 SGHAT and CDR2 FQNNGV. V dropped 5 bases and J dropped 7 bases, with 20 bases sitting between them. The CDR3 length is 15 residues. The CDR3 here is CASSLSLGRGVTQYF. In DNA form, the CDR3 reads TGTGCCAGCAGCCTTTCCCTGGGACGGGGTGTGACCCAGTACTTC.

As concerns this clonotype: This clone may be a read error of a much larger clone one base away. This chain connects TRBV6-1 to TRBJ1-1, with D perhaps matching TRBD1 (5 bases). Germline loops: CDR1 MNHNS, CDR2 SASEGT. The CDR3 loop spans 15 amino acids. CDR3 coding DNA: TGTGCCAGCAGTTTAGCCGGGACTGTGAACACTGTAGCTTTCTTT. Amino acids: CASSLAGTVNTVAFF.

In regard to this clonotype: This may stem from a read error, because a much larger clone lies one nucleotide away. The chain carries TRBV20-1 and TRBJ1-3; no reliable D call. Germline V lookup: CDR1 DFQATT, CDR2 SNEGSKA (reference sequence). The CDR3 loop spans 13 amino acids. V lost 7 bases to trimming and J lost 2 bases, with 12 bases between them. The CDR3 reads CSVLTKTGNTIYF. CDR3 sequence (DNA): TGCAGTGTTTTGACAAAAACTGGAAACACCATATATTTT.

This clonotype was seen more than once but under ten times. Compared with germline, one end of the junction differs, possibly owing to a read error. The V gene is TRBV10-1, the J gene TRBJ2-3, with a weak D call TRBD2 (6 bases). Germline CDR1 reads WNHNN; CDR2 reads SYGVQD (reference sequence). The CDR3 extends over 15 amino acids. The CDR3 sequence: CAGSEEELAADMQYF. CDR3 DNA: TGCGCCGGGAGTGAAGAGGAACTAGCCGCGGATATGCAGTATTTT.

This clonotype was counted only a few times. The chain carries TRBV28 and TRBJ1-5, with D possibly matching TRBD1 (5 bases). Germline-derived CDR1 and CDR2 are MDHEN and SYDVKM. There are 14 residues in the CDR3. Between the trimmed V and J ends, which lost 6 bases and 7 bases, there was a span of 16 bases. The CDR3 protein is CASRDQGGIQPQHF. The CDR3 DNA reads TGTGCCAGCAGGGATCAGGGCGGGATCCAGCCCCAGCATTTT.

Worth noting for this clonotype: No conserved phenylalanine or tryptophan ends this CDR3, so it is likely a read error. The chain carries TRBV12-3 or TRBV12-4 and TRBJ1-1, with no clear D. CDR3 size: 15 residues. V was clipped by 5 bases and J by 3 bases, with 16 bases between them. The CDR3, as DNA: TGTGCCAGCAGTAGGGATGCGGGTTCGTACACTGAAGCTTTCATT. Translated, it gives CASSRDAGSYTEAFI.

This clonotype was seen ten or more times. The chain is built from TRBV6-1 and TRBJ2-1; no definite D call. The germline gives CDR1 MNHNS, CDR2 SASEGT. The CDR3 is 10 residues long. V was pared by 8 bases and J by 7 bases, with 6 bases between. CDR3 region: CASVRNEQFF. CDR3 sequence (DNA): TGTGCCAGCGTAAGAAATGAGCAGTTCTTC.

With respect to this clonotype: One end of the junction is discordant with germline, which a read error may explain. The V gene is TRBV7-9, the J gene TRBJ2-2, with D hard to call. The CDR3 runs to 14 residues. Germline V CDR1 and CDR2: SEHNR, FQNEAQ (reference sequence). The DNA for the CDR3 is TGTGCCAGCAGCCCAATCCTAGGAACCTGGGAACTGTTTTTT. This codes for CASSPILGTWELFF.

With regard to this clonotype: A junction end diverges from the germline sequence, so it may reflect a read error. J is TRBJ2-7 and V is TRBV11-2, with 14 bases identical to TRBD2. Germline V gene sequence: CDR1 SGHAT, CDR2 FQNNGV. The CDR3 loop spans 15 amino acids. The CDR3 nucleotides read TGTGCCAGCAGCTACGGGACTAGCGGGAGCTACGAACATAACTTC. Its translation is CASSYGTSGSYEHNF.

Comment on this clonotype: Because the CDR3 is missing its conserved closing phenylalanine or tryptophan, this is likely a read error. The chain combines TRBV11-2 with TRBJ2-3, with D possibly TRBD1 on 5 matching bases. The CDR3 extends over 14 amino acids. CDR1 and CDR2 from the germline V gene are SGHAT and FQNNGV. CDR3 loop: CASNLRGRTDTQYY. The CDR3 DNA reads as TGTGCCAGCAACTTAAGGGGCCGCACAGATACGCAGTATTAT.

A word on this clonotype: The junction departs from germline at one end; a sequencing error may be responsible. The DNA of the CDR3 is TGCGGCAGCAGCCGGGACAGGGGGCACACCGGGGAGCTGTTTTTT. Protein sequence: CGSSRDRGHTGELFF. V usage is TRBV11-2 and J usage is TRBJ2-2, with 12 positions matching TRBD1. CDR3 length: 15 residues. The germline V gene has CDR1 SGHAT and CDR2 FQNNGV.

With respect to this clonotype: The junction does not match germline at one end; this may be a read error. J is TRBJ1-4 and V is TRBV19; D remains ambiguous. The germline gives CDR1 LNHDA, CDR2 SQIVND (reference sequence). This CDR3 is built from 16 residues. Written as DNA, the CDR3 is TGTGTCAGTATATCATCGGTCGGGATTGTTGGCGAAAAACTGTTTTTT. Its protein is CVSISSVGIVGEKLFF.

The genes are TRBV20-1 and TRBJ2-4; 12 bases match TRBD2. The CDR3 runs 15 residues. With V trimmed by 8 bases and J by 1 base, 6 bases remained unmatched. Germline V gene sequence: CDR1 DFQATT, CDR2 SNEGSKA (reference sequence). The CDR3 region has the DNA TGCAGTCCGGGACTAGCGGGTGAGGCCAAAAACATTCAGTACTTC. It specifies CSPGLAGEAKNIQYF.

This clonotype was counted only a few times. This rearrangement joins TRBV18 to TRBJ2-7; the match to TRBD1 covers 8 bases. Germline V gene sequence: CDR1 KGHSH, CDR2 LQKENI. V shed 5 bases and J 3 bases; nucleotides not matched to a gene: 6. This CDR3 contains 14 residues. The CDR3 is CASSRGQGGYEQYF. CDR3 nucleotide sequence: TGTGCCAGCTCAAGAGGACAGGGAGGCTACGAGCAGTACTTC.

Concerning this clonotype itself: As the CDR3 is not closed by the conserved phenylalanine or tryptophan, this likely results from a read error. The chain employs TRBV11-3 and TRBJ2-1, with 13 bases that match TRBD2. The germline V gene has CDR1 SGHNT and CDR2 YENEEA. The CDR3 is made up of 15 amino acids. As DNA, the CDR3 is TGTGCCGGCAGTGCTGGGACTAGCGGGATTGTTAAGCAGTTCCTC. It is translated as CAGSAGTSGIVKQFL.

In regard to this clonotype: Its ends do not fully match the called genes, so a read error is possible. The genes are TRBV6-6 and TRBJ2-3, with 10 bases fitting TRBD1. The CDR3 spans 12 residues. Germline CDR1 reads MNHNY; CDR2 reads SVGAGI (reference sequence). The CDR3 DNA reads as TGTGCCATCGACAGGGGGCAAGATACGCAGTGTTTT. Translation gives CAIDRGQDTQCF.

This clonotype has more than one count but fewer than ten. A read error may be the cause here, since a much bigger clone is one base away. This chain joins TRBV6-2 or TRBV6-3 and TRBJ2-7; D is undetermined. The germline V gene encodes CDR1 MNHEY and CDR2 SVGEGT. This CDR3 spans 13 amino acids. The DNA for the CDR3 is TGTGCCAGCAAGGGTAGCCAGTCCTACGAGCACTACTTC. It yields the protein CASKGSQSYEHYF.

In the case of this clonotype: This may be a read error: a much more frequent sequence differs by one nucleotide. The chain recombines TRBV5-1 with TRBJ1-1; 7 positions match TRBD1. Unmatched junction bases numbered 14, after V lost 4 bases and J lost 8 bases. This CDR3 has 15 residues. The germline CDR1 and CDR2 sequences are SGHRS and YFSETQ. The CDR3 sequence: CASSQGRDSPSEAFF. CDR3 DNA sequence: TGCGCCAGCAGCCAGGGCCGGGACAGTCCGTCGGAAGCTTTCTTT.

This clonotype was seen a single time. This may stem from a read error, because a much larger clone lies one nucleotide away. The J gene is TRBJ2-7, the V gene TRBV6-5; TRBD2 agrees at 9 bases. CDR1 MNHEY and CDR2 SVGAGI come from the germline V gene. This CDR3 is built from 16 residues. The CDR3 protein is CANSYSRGGGAGEQYF. For the CDR3, the DNA is TGTGCCAACAGTTACTCTAGGGGCGGGGGGGCTGGAGAGCAGTACTTC.